These 21 T cell receptor beta chains share one sample of origin, sequenced in a study of shared clonotypes between healthy human individuals. Repertoires were generated with immunoSEQ multiplex PCR, while TCRdb's copy carries only in-frame clones and drops some. In the table there are 950,000 to 1,100,000 clones, around 78% of which are singletons. The sample taken for sequencing was memory CD4+ T cells from PBMCs. Described subset: CD45RA-negative fraction. All receptors come from a man in his late teens or twenties in good health. Some clones in this sample may be carry-over from other donors' samples.

The V gene is TRBV6-5, the J gene TRBJ2-5, with D possibly being TRBD1 (5 bases). The CDR3 spans 11 residues. Between the trimmed V and J ends, which lost 4 bases and 11 bases, there was a span of 11 bases. Germline V gives CDR1 MNHEY, CDR2 SVGAGI. The CDR3 coding sequence is TGTGCCAGCAGTTTGCAGGGCCGACAGTACTTC. Translation gives CASSLQGRQYF.

This sequence joins TRBV28 and TRBJ2-3; D remains unclear. V was pared by 6 bases and J by 6 bases, with 4 bases between. The length of the CDR3 is 10 residues. Germline V gene sequence: CDR1 MDHEN, CDR2 SYDVKM. The CDR3 protein is CASRGDTQYF. The DNA for the CDR3 is TGTGCCAGCAGGGGGGATACGCAGTATTTT.

As DNA, the CDR3 is TGCGCCAGCAGACTGGGACTAGCGGGAACGAAGCAGTACTTC. Translating it yields CASRLGLAGTKQYF. The chain carries TRBV5-1 and TRBJ2-7, with 13 bases identical to TRBD2. V gave up 5 bases and J gave up 8 bases; unmatched junction bases: 7. The CDR3 extends over 14 amino acids. The germline V gene has CDR1 SGHRS and CDR2 YFSETQ. The full variable domain, in which reference TRBV5-1 and TRBJ2-7 provide the parts outside the CDR3, is KAGVTQTPRYLIKTRGQQVTLSCSPISGHRSVSWYQQTPGQGLQFLFEYFSETQRNKGNFPGRFSGRQFSNSRSEMNVSTLELGDSALYLCASRLGLAGTKQYFGPGTRLTVT.

This sequence joins TRBV5-6 and TRBJ2-7; D perhaps matches TRBD2 (5 bases). The germline gives CDR1 SGHDT, CDR2 YYEEEE. CDR3 length: 16 residues. V gave up 3 bases and J gave up 3 bases, with 19 bases separating them. The CDR3 region has the DNA TGTGCCAGCAGCTCCATCGGGGTAATAGGAGGCTACGAGCAGTACTTC. It is translated as CASSSIGVIGGYEQYF.

CDR3 residues: CASSPRQGGEQYF. In nucleotides, the CDR3 is TGTGCCAGCAGCCCACGACAGGGAGGCGAGCAGTACTTC. The gene calls are TRBV7-3 and TRBJ2-7, with D possibly matching TRBD1 (7 bases). The ends were cut back, 5 bases at V and 6 bases at J, with 14 bases in the middle. CDR1 and CDR2 from the germline V gene are SGHTA and FQGTGA. The CDR3 spans 13 residues. Full variable domain (rest looked up from reference TRBV7-3 and TRBJ2-7): GAGVSQTPSNKVTEKGKYVELRCDPISGHTALYWYRQSLGQGPEFLIYFQGTGAADDSGLPNDRFFAVRPEGSVSTLKIQRTERGDSAVYLCASSPRQGGEQYFGPGTRLTVT.

This sequence joins TRBV28 and TRBJ2-7, with 8 positions matching TRBD1. V dropped 8 bases and J dropped 4; count of bases not matched to a gene: 10. In germline, CDR1 is MDHEN, CDR2 SYDVKM. The CDR3 is made up of 14 amino acids. In DNA form, the CDR3 reads TGTGCCAGCGGAATGGGCCAGGGGGCTTACGAGCAGTACTTC. This translates into CASGMGQGAYEQYF. Drawing the rest from reference TRBV28 and TRBJ2-7, the complete variable domain is DVKVTQSSRYLVKRTGEKVFLECVQDMDHENMFWYRQDPGLGLRLIYFSYDVKMKEKGDIPEGYSVSREKKERFSLILESASTNQTSMYLCASGMGQGAYEQYFGPGTRLTVT.

The chain employs TRBV18 and TRBJ2-1; 10 nucleotides line up with TRBD1. Germline CDR1 reads KGHSH; CDR2 reads LQKENI. The CDR3 is made up of 15 amino acids. The ends lost 3 bases at V and 8 bases at J; junction bases unmatched: 7. This CDR3 reads CASSPIGTGEDEQFF. As DNA, the CDR3 is TGTGCCAGCTCACCGATTGGGACAGGGGAGGATGAGCAGTTCTTC.

The rearrangement links TRBV7-3 to TRBJ2-1, with TRBD2 as a possible D gene (6 bases). CDR3 length: 14 amino acids. Trimming removed 4 bases from V and 9 bases from J, with 16 bases in between. Germline V gene sequence: CDR1 SGHTA, CDR2 FQGTGA. CDR3 sequence (DNA): TGTGCCAGCAGCTCCGGGACTCCTGGGATTGAGCAGTTCTTC. Translated: CASSSGTPGIEQFF.

The chain has TRBV7-9 and TRBJ2-7; no reliable D call. Trimming took 4 bases from V and 3 from J, leaving 13 bases between them. CDR1 SEHNR and CDR2 FQNEAQ come from the germline V gene (reference sequence). The CDR3 runs to 14 residues. CDR3 sequence (DNA): TGTGCCAGCAGCTCCCAACCTGGGGTCTACGAGCAGTACTTC. Protein: CASSSQPGVYEQYF.

The rearrangement uses TRBV5-6 and TRBJ1-5, with TRBD1 identical over 7 bases. Germline-derived CDR1 and CDR2 are SGHDT and YYEEEE. V lost 3 bases, J lost 4 bases, and 10 bases stayed unmatched. The CDR3 has 16 residues. The chain's CDR3 is CASSSRRGRGNQPQHF. The CDR3 nucleotides read TGTGCCAGCAGCTCGCGAAGGGGGCGCGGAAATCAGCCCCAGCATTTT.

The J gene is TRBJ1-3, the V gene TRBV9; D ambiguous. Between the trimmed V and J ends, which lost 3 bases and 0 bases, there was a span of 10 bases. Germline CDR1 and CDR2: SGDLS and YYNGEE. The CDR3 runs 15 residues. CDR3 nucleotides: TGTGCCAGCAGCGATGATCTTACCTCTGGAAACACCATATATTTT. Protein product: CASSDDLTSGNTIYF.

The chain combines TRBV19 with TRBJ2-2, with 7 bases identical to TRBD1. This CDR3 region has 14 residues. V was clipped by 4 bases and J by 8 bases; unmatched bases: 7. Per germline, CDR1 LNHDA and CDR2 SQIVND (reference sequence). CDR3 sequence (DNA): TGTGCCAGTAGTACGACCACAGGGGCAGGGGAGCTGTTTTTT. This translates into CASSTTTGAGELFF.

This rearrangement joins TRBV10-1 to TRBJ2-4, with a weak D call TRBD1 (6 bases). Germline V CDR1 and CDR2: WNHNN, SYGVQD (reference sequence). The CDR3 has 13 residues. Trimming removed 0 bases from V and 9 bases from J, with 9 bases in between. The CDR3 sequence is CASSESKGGIQYF. The CDR3 bases are TGCGCCAGCAGTGAGTCGAAAGGGGGCATTCAGTACTTC.

This rearrangement joins TRBV2 to TRBJ2-3, with D possibly being TRBD1 (5 bases). The CDR3 loop spans 14 amino acids. The V end was cut by 6 bases, the J end by 2 bases, with 12 bases between. In germline, CDR1 is SNHLY, CDR2 FYNNEI. The CDR3 reads CASRRTLPTDTQYF. The CDR3 DNA sequence: TGTGCCAGCAGGAGGACACTCCCCACAGATACGCAGTATTTT. The whole variable domain, remainder taken from reference TRBV2 and TRBJ2-3, is EPEVTQTPSHQVTQMGQEVILRCVPISNHLYFYWYRQILGQKVEFLVSFYNNEISEKSEIFDDQFSVERPDGSNFTLKIRSTKLEDSAMYFCASRRTLPTDTQYFGPGTRLTVL.

This sequence joins TRBV19 and TRBJ2-1; 7 bases are a match to TRBD2. V shed 4 bases, J shed 3 bases, and the junction held 6 bases outside the gene matches. The length of the CDR3 is 15 residues. Per germline, CDR1 LNHDA and CDR2 SQIVND (reference sequence). This chain's CDR3 is CASSKTSFLYNEQFF. The CDR3 nucleotides read TGTGCCAGTAGTAAGACTAGCTTCCTCTACAATGAGCAGTTCTTC.

This rearrangement joins TRBV5-1 to TRBJ2-7; TRBD1 matches 9 bases. CDR1 is SGHRS, CDR2 YFSETQ, per germline. The trim removed 0 bases at V and 6 bases at J, leaving 4 bases unmatched. There are 14 residues in the CDR3. The DNA of the CDR3 is TGCGCCAGCAGCTTGGGAACAGGGGGCAGCGAGCAGTACTTC. It yields the protein CASSLGTGGSEQYF.

The J gene is TRBJ2-2, the V gene TRBV6-5; D gene ambiguous. Trimming removed 6 bases from V and 1 base from J, with 12 bases in between. CDR3 length: 15 residues. In germline, CDR1 is MNHEY, CDR2 SVGAGI. CDR3 region: CASSYHGRNTGELFF. The CDR3 coding sequence is TGTGCCAGCAGCTACCATGGACGGAACACCGGGGAGCTGTTTTTT.

The chain carries TRBV27 and TRBJ2-7, with 9 bases that match TRBD2. This CDR3 has 15 residues. Trimming removed 2 bases from V and 3 bases from J; junction bases left unmatched: 5. Per the germline V gene, CDR1 is MNHEY and CDR2 is SMNVEV (reference sequence). CDR3 sequence (DNA): TGTGCCAGCAGTTTAAAGGCGGGAGGGTACTACGAGCAGTACTTC. Translated, it gives CASSLKAGGYYEQYF.

The rearrangement joins TRBV5-4 to TRBJ2-1; D perhaps matches TRBD2 (6 bases). This CDR3 has 14 amino acids. Trimming took off 0 bases at V and 5 bases at J, with 9 bases between the two ends. The germline CDR1 and CDR2 sequences are SGHNT and YYREEE (reference sequence). The chain's CDR3 is CASSLGGVNNEQFF. The CDR3 DNA reads as TGTGCCAGCAGCTTGGGGGGGGTCAACAATGAGCAGTTCTTC.

The CDR3 protein is CSVGRAIGSYNEQFF. CDR3 in DNA: TGCAGCGTTGGGCGGGCTATTGGTTCCTACAATGAGCAGTTCTTC. The chain is built from TRBV29-1 and TRBJ2-1, with D maybe TRBD2 (5 bases). CDR1 and CDR2 from the germline V gene are SQVTM and ANQGSEA. Trimming stripped 4 bases from V and 1 base from J, with 14 bases between. The CDR3 runs to 15 residues.

This chain links TRBV10-3 with TRBJ2-2; TRBD1 is a possible D gene (5 bases). The germline gives CDR1 ENHRY, CDR2 SYGVKD. V was shortened by 6 bases and J by 1 base, with 9 bases between the two germline ends. This CDR3 is 14 amino acids long. CDR3 region: CAISRDRNTGELFF. DNA for the CDR3: TGTGCCATCAGCCGAGACAGGAACACCGGGGAGCTGTTTTTT.